This T cell receptor (beta chain) appears in the sequencing data of a study of liver allograft versus peripheral blood T cells. Across the study: Comparisons were made between T cell receptor repertoires found in transplanted livers and those circulating in recipients' peripheral blood.

TCRdb ran MiXCR on the reads and lists one entry per CDR3 protein. The repertoire holds 5,500 to 7,500 distinct CDR3 sequences, 17% seen once, with nearly 3% in the top ten. Trimming took 0 bases from V and 3 from J, leaving 15 bases between them. CDR1 DFQATT and CDR2 SNEGSKA come from the germline V gene (reference sequence). This CDR3 has 16 amino acids. The receptor's source is a human patient who had a liver transplant. Some T cells may possibly be graft donor cells. The chain carries TRBV20-1 and TRBJ1-5, with D tentatively TRBD1 (6 bases). The CDR3 DNA sequence: TGCAGTGCTAGAGATCCGAAAGGGGGGGACAATCAGCCCCAGCATTTT. Translated: CSARDPKGGDNQPQHF.